What follows is one T cell receptor (beta chain) and its context. V was pared by 4 bases and J by 2 bases, with 7 bases of the junction left unmatched. CDR1 is LGHNA and CDR2 is YNFKEQ in the germline V gene. The length of the CDR3 is 16 residues. The data originate from a study of blood T cell repertoires in COVID-19. Across the study: The United States, Italy and Spain were the sources of the acute and convalescent COVID-19 samples. The analysed material was cDNA or gDNA that came from T cells, B-cell-depleted T cells, or PBMCs.

In the original processing: Amplification with reference gene primers provided the estimates of nucleated cell counts. Assay used: immunoSEQ multiplex PCR; TCRdb lists only in-frame clones, some missing. That table gives V, J and clone size, and the DNA gave D and trimming. The repertoire has more than 110,000 clones, roughly 76% of them found once; the top ten carry around 12%. The gene calls are TRBV4-2 and TRBJ2-3; 9 nucleotides line up with TRBD2. The TCR sequence derives from a man aged 80 or over with acute or convalescent COVID-19. The sequencing sample was made of peripheral blood. CDR3 sequence reads: CASSPSSGGDTDTQYF. The CDR3 DNA sequence: TGTGCCAGCAGCCCCAGTAGCGGGGGCGACACAGATACGCAGTATTTT.